One and the same sample provided the 19 T cell receptor beta chains below, sequenced in a study of cytomegalovirus exposure and HLA in healthy donors. PCR involved 60 Vbeta and 13 Jbeta primers. Clones were read by immunoSEQ multiplex PCR, and TCRdb kept only the in-frame ones, dropping some. This sample has about 110,000 clones, with just under 80% found just once. Material for sequencing was PBMCs. The receptors were sampled from a male donor in good health and CMV-seronegative.

The J gene is TRBJ2-1, the V gene TRBV6-5; D is possibly TRBD2 (6 bases). Germline V gene lookup returns CDR1 MNHEY and CDR2 SVGAGI. CDR3 length: 14 residues. With 2 bases removed from V and 10 bases from J, the gap between germline ends came to 15 bases. The CDR3 reads CASSYQSGRREQFF. CDR3 nucleotides: TGTGCCAGCAGTTACCAGAGCGGGCGGCGGGAGCAGTTCTTC.

The chain recombines TRBV4-3 with TRBJ2-7; tentative D call: TRBD2 (7 bases). The V gene lost 0 bases and the J gene lost 2 bases, with 14 bases spanning the gap. The CDR3 is 16 amino acids. Germline V gene data show CDR1 as LGHNA and CDR2 as YSLEER. CDR3 region: CASSQDAAGGPYEQYF. The CDR3 coding sequence is TGCGCCAGCAGCCAAGACGCCGCCGGGGGGCCCTACGAGCAGTACTTC.

The CDR3 nucleotides read TGTGCCAGTAGCCGGGACAGGGGATCCCTTAGCAATCAGCCCCAGCATTTT. Its protein product is CASSRDRGSLSNQPQHF. The genes are TRBV19 and TRBJ1-5; 10 bases are a match to TRBD1. The CDR3 is made up of 17 amino acids. Unmatched junction bases numbered 8, after V lost 6 bases and J lost 0 bases. The germline gives CDR1 LNHDA, CDR2 SQIVND (reference sequence).

This clone is a singleton in its sample. The chain recombines TRBV6-1 with TRBJ2-3; 7 nucleotides agree with TRBD1. The junction had 6 bases not matched to a gene; V was cut back by 7 bases and J by 2 bases. The CDR3 consists of 14 residues. CDR1 is MNHNS, CDR2 SASEGT, per germline. The DNA for the CDR3 is TGTGCCAGCACCGGGACAGCGGACACAGATACGCAGTATTTT. Its protein product is CASTGTADTDTQYF.

CDR3 DNA: TGTGCCAGCAGCGACACAGGGGCCTACACAGATACGCAGTATTTT. Translating it yields CASSDTGAYTDTQYF. The chain employs TRBV28 and TRBJ2-3, with 7 bases identical to TRBD1. Germline V CDR1 and CDR2: MDHEN, SYDVKM. J was trimmed by 2 bases and V by 6 bases; bases with no gene match: 8. The CDR3 contains 15 residues.

The CDR3: CASSSRTGGNTGELFF. CDR3 DNA: TGTGCCAGCAGCTCGCGGACAGGGGGAAACACCGGGGAGCTGTTTTTT. The J gene is TRBJ2-2, the V gene TRBV7-7, with 10 positions matching TRBD1. Unmatched junction bases numbered 4, after V lost 4 bases and J lost 2 bases. The germline gives CDR1 SSHAT, CDR2 FNYEAQ (reference sequence). The CDR3 has 16 amino acids.

In nucleotides, the CDR3 is TGTGCCAGCAGCTTAGGATCGTGGGGGCGGGAGAGCTACCACGAGCAGTACTTC. Its protein product is CASSLGSWGRESYHEQYF. J is TRBJ2-7 and V is TRBV11-1; TRBD2 is a possible D gene (7 bases). Trimming shortened V by 1 base and J by 5 bases, and 24 bases separated the two germline ends. CDR1 is SGHAT, CDR2 FQDESV, per germline (reference sequence). The CDR3 sequence is 18 residues long.

The V call is TRBV14, the J call TRBJ2-1; TRBD1 matches at 8 bases. The trim removed 2 bases at V and 9 bases at J, leaving 3 bases unmatched. Germline CDR1 and CDR2: SGHDN and FVKESK. The CDR3 contains 13 residues. Written as DNA, the CDR3 is TGTGCCAGCAGCCAACTACAGGGGGGTGAGCAGTTCTTC. This codes for CASSQLQGGEQFF.

This chain links TRBV29-1 with TRBJ2-6, with unresolved D. Trimming shortened V by 2 bases and J by 0 bases, and 11 bases separated the two germline ends. The CDR3 runs 16 residues. Per germline, CDR1 SQVTM and CDR2 ANQGSEA. The CDR3 coding sequence is TGCAGCGTTGAAAGTTTCAGGAACTCTGGGGCCAACGTCCTGACTTTC. Translation gives CSVESFRNSGANVLTF.

This clone was seen a handful of times. The chain carries TRBV6-5 and TRBJ2-7, with a possible D match to TRBD1 (6 bases). CDR1 is MNHEY and CDR2 is SVGAGI in the germline V gene. V lost 0 bases to trimming and J lost 2 bases, with 11 bases between them. The CDR3 extends over 15 amino acids. The CDR3 nucleotides are TGTGCCAGCAGTTACTCGACGACAGGACCCTACGAGCAGTACTTC. This gives the protein CASSYSTTGPYEQYF.

The CDR3 loop reads CASSKGGRNEQFF. The CDR3 region has the DNA TGTGCCAGCAGTAAAGGGGGCCGAAATGAGCAGTTCTTC. The chain combines TRBV28 with TRBJ2-1; 7 nucleotides align to TRBD1. The CDR3 is 13 amino acids. Germline loops: CDR1 MDHEN, CDR2 SYDVKM. After removal of 5 bases from V and 7 bases from J, the junction contained 5 bases not matched to a gene.

This chain uses TRBV30 with TRBJ2-7; D perhaps matches TRBD1 (5 bases). With 3 bases removed from V and 2 bases from J, the gap between germline ends came to 11 bases. CDR3 length equals 13 residues. The germline CDR1 and CDR2 sequences are GTSNPN and SVGIG (reference sequence). CDR3 in amino acids: CAWSIDRAYEQYF. CDR3 DNA: TGTGCCTGGAGCATTGACAGAGCCTACGAGCAGTACTTC.

The chain joins TRBV9 to TRBJ2-7, with 10 bases lining up with TRBD2. This CDR3 comprises 16 residues. Germline CDR1 is SGDLS and CDR2 is YYNGEE. J lost 1 base, V lost 3 bases, and 7 bases had no gene match. The CDR3 DNA is TGTGCCAGCAGCGGATATCCGGGACTAGCGTCCTACGAGCAGTACTTC. Protein product: CASSGYPGLASYEQYF.

The chain uses TRBV10-3 and TRBJ2-1, with unresolved D. The CDR3 spans 18 residues. Trimming took off 1 base at V and 0 bases at J, with 16 bases between the two ends. Germline V lookup: CDR1 ENHRY, CDR2 SYGVKD. CDR3 sequence reads: CAISEWNGLRSSYNEQFF. Here the CDR3 DNA reads TGTGCCATCAGTGAGTGGAATGGATTGCGGAGCTCCTACAATGAGCAGTTCTTC.

As concerns this clone: Relative to the germline gene, one junction end is altered; a read error may explain this. Different DNA sequences within this sample yield the same CDR3. V and J are TRBV28 and TRBJ1-2; 8 nucleotides match TRBD1. The CDR3 loop spans 13 amino acids. Germline-derived CDR1 and CDR2 are MDHEN and SYDVKM. The CDR3 reads CASSRTGNYGYTF. The DNA of the CDR3 is TGCGCCAGCAGCCGGACAGGGAACTATGGCTACACCTTC.

This chain connects TRBV28 to TRBJ1-5; no reliable D call. CDR3 length: 15 amino acids. CDR1 is MDHEN and CDR2 is SYDVKM in the germline V gene. Deletions cut 3 bases from V and 0 bases from J, with 9 bases between. DNA of the CDR3: TGTGCCAGCAGTTTCCCCTTTTATAGCAATCAGCCCCAGCATTTT. It yields the protein CASSFPFYSNQPQHF.

The V and J genes are TRBV18 and TRBJ2-1; D might be TRBD2 (6 bases). Trimming took off 3 bases at V and 8 bases at J, with 17 bases between the two ends. Germline CDR1 and CDR2: KGHSH and LQKENI. The CDR3 length is 15 residues. The DNA of the CDR3 is TGTGCCAGCTCACCGGGAGGCGCGTCGGGCGATGAGCAGTTCTTC. It codes for CASSPGGASGDEQFF.

About this clone itself: Other DNA sequences from this sample encode an identical CDR3 as well. The chain couples TRBV7-9 to TRBJ2-7; TRBD2 aligns across 15 bases. Germline V gene lookup returns CDR1 SEHNR and CDR2 FQNEAQ (reference sequence). V was pared by 5 bases and J by 2 bases, with 13 bases of the junction left unmatched. The CDR3 extends over 19 amino acids. CDR3: CASSLGEPGLAGGPYEQYF. CDR3 nucleotides: TGTGCCAGCAGCCTAGGAGAGCCGGGACTAGCGGGAGGACCCTACGAGCAGTACTTC.

The chain employs TRBV27 and TRBJ2-1, with 8 bases lining up with TRBD1. The trim removed 6 bases at V and 2 bases at J, leaving 9 bases unmatched. Germline V lookup: CDR1 MNHEY, CDR2 SMNVEV (reference sequence). The CDR3 totals 16 residues. CDR3 DNA: TGTGCCAGCAGATTCGGGGGACAGGCGGCCTACAATGAGCAGTTCTTC. The encoded protein is CASRFGGQAAYNEQFF.